This T cell receptor beta chain stems from a study of cytomegalovirus exposure and HLA in healthy donors. Looking at the study overall: Of the donors genotyped, several hundred in all, 65% to 90% fell in the Caucasian-associated ancestry cluster. Study findings and constraints: Later on, analysis showed that most CMV-associated TCR beta chains appeared to be HLA-restricted. Earlier analysis yielded a pattern in which most TCR beta V segments were productive about 90% or about 30% of the time.

Amplification used 60 Vbeta primers and 13 Jbeta primers. The table came from immunoSEQ multiplex PCR; TCRdb's copy has only in-frame clones and leaves some out. Here the sample spans about 140,000 clones, approximately 67% being singletons. On this clone itself: Its antigen is as yet unknown.

Germline V gene data show CDR1 as SGHVS and CDR2 as FQNEAQ. The CDR3 loop spans 19 amino acids. J gave up 0 bases and V 2 bases, and 11 bases lay outside the gene matches. Source material: PBMCs. The rearrangement joins TRBV7-8 to TRBJ2-3; TRBD2 matches 10 bases. The clonotype originates from an older woman in good health and CMV-seronegative. The CDR3: CASSLYLAGVRGSTDTQYF. The CDR3, as DNA: TGTGCCAGCAGCTTATACCTAGCGGGAGTGAGGGGGAGCACAGATACGCAGTATTTT.